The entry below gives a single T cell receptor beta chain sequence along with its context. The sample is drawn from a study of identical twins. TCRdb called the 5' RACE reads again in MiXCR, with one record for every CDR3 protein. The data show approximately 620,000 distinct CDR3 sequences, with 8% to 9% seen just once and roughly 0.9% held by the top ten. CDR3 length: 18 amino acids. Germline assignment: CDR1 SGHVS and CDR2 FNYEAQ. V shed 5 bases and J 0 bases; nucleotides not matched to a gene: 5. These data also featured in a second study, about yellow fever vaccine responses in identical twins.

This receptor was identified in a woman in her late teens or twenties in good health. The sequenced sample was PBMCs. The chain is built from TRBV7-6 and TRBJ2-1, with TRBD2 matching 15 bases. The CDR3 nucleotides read TGTGCCAGCAGCGACGGACTAGCGGGGGGGTACTCCTACAATGAGCAGTTCTTC. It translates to CASSDGLAGGYSYNEQFF.